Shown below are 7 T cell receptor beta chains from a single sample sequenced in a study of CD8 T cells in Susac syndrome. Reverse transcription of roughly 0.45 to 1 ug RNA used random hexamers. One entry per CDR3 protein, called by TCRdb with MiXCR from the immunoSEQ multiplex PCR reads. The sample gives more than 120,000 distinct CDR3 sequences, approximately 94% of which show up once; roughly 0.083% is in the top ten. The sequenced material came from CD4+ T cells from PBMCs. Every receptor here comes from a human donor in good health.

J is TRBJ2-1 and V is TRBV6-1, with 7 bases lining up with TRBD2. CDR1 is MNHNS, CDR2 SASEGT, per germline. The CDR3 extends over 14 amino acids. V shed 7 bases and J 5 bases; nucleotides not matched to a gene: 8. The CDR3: CASTMGLLNNEQFF. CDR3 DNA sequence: TGTGCCAGCACGATGGGACTACTGAACAATGAGCAGTTCTTC.

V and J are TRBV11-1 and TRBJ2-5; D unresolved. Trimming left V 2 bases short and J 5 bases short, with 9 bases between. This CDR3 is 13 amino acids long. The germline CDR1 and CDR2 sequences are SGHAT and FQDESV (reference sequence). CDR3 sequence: CASSLSVAETQYF. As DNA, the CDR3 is TGTGCCAGCAGCTTATCCGTAGCCGAGACCCAGTACTTC.

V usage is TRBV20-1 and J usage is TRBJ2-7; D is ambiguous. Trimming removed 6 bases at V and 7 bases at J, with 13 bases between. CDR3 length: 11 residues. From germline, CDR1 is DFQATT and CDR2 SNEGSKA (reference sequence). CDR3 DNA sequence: TGCAGTGCAGAACTGTCTGAGGAGCAGTACTTC. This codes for CSAELSEEQYF.

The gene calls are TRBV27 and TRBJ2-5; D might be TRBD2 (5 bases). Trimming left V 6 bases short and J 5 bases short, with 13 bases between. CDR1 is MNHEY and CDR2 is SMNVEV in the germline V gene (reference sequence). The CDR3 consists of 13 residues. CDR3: CASRLLTGETQYF. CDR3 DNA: TGTGCCAGCAGGTTACTCACGGGGGAGACCCAGTACTTC.

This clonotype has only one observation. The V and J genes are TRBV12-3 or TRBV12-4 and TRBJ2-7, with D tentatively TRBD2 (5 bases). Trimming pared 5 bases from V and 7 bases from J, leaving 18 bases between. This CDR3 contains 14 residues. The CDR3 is CASSGRPGTGEQYF. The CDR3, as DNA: TGTGCCAGCAGTGGGCGGCCCGGTACGGGGGAGCAGTACTTC.

This CDR3 is CASYETGETQYF. Written as DNA, the CDR3 is TGCGCCAGCTACGAAACAGGGGAGACCCAGTACTTC. J is TRBJ2-5 and V is TRBV5-1; the D gene is possibly TRBD1 (6 bases). V lost 7 bases and J lost 5, with 12 bases in between. Germline CDR1 reads SGHRS; CDR2 reads YFSETQ. This CDR3 has 12 residues. The whole variable domain, filled in from reference TRBV5-1 and TRBJ2-5, reads KAGVTQTPRYLIKTRGQQVTLSCSPISGHRSVSWYQQTPGQGLQFLFEYFSETQRNKGNFPGRFSGRQFSNSRSEMNVSTLELGDSALYLCASYETGETQYFGPGTRLLVL.

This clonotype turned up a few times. CDR3 sequence reads: CASSPGTESNQPQHF. The CDR3 region has the DNA TGTGCCAGCAGTCCCGGGACAGAGAGCAATCAGCCCCAGCATTTT. This chain connects TRBV12-3 or TRBV12-4 to TRBJ1-5, with 7 bases lining up with TRBD1. Trimming took 5 bases from V and 1 from J; bases not matched to a gene: 5. CDR3 size: 15 residues.